The TCR beta chain described here comes from a study of technical replicates of blood from a few donors. Trimming took 2 bases from V and 4 from J; bases not matched to a gene: 6. CDR3 length equals 15 residues. CDR1 and CDR2 (germline): SGHRS, YFSETQ. This table comes from immunoSEQ multiplex PCR, and its TCRdb copy is limited to in-frame clones, with some not included. The sample has 75,000 to 100,000 clones; around 94% are singletons. Sequencing was done on a sample of T cells isolated from PBMCs. The sequence derives from a human donor in good health. V gene TRBV5-1 combines with J gene TRBJ2-5, with 9 bases aligning to TRBD1. CDR3: CASSFGDRERETQYF. In nucleotides, the CDR3 is TGCGCCAGCAGCTTCGGGGACAGGGAACGAGAGACCCAGTACTTC.